This TCR beta chain is drawn from a study of blood T cell repertoires in COVID-19. Study-wide background: The origin of the acute and convalescent COVID-19 samples was the United States, Italy and Spain. The analysed material was cDNA or gDNA that came from T cells, B-cell-depleted T cells, or PBMCs.

Looked up from germline, CDR1 is SGDLS and CDR2 is YYNGEE. CDR3 length: 14 residues. V was pared by 2 bases and J by 0 bases, with 1 base of the junction left unmatched. Participant-given clinical history determined each cohort assignment. In the authors' methods: It was from reference gene primer amplification that nucleated cell counts were estimated. Repertoires were generated with immunoSEQ multiplex PCR, while TCRdb's copy carries only in-frame clones and drops some. V and J calls and clone size follow that table, whereas D and trimming were derived from the DNA. The table lists about 270,000 clones, approximately 90% of them singletons.

The sequence came from a woman aged 25-40 years with acute COVID-19. Sequenced sample: PBMCs or T cells enriched from blood (not recorded which). The rearrangement joins TRBV9 to TRBJ2-5, with 7 bases that match TRBD1. The DNA of the CDR3 is TGTGCCAGCAGCGTTGGACAGGACCAAGAGACCCAGTACTTC. Translation gives CASSVGQDQETQYF.